This T cell receptor (beta chain) appears in the sequencing data of a study of a mutant IDH1 vaccine in newly diagnosed glioma. In the study overall: Vaccination started 4-6 weeks after radiotherapy alone, or with temozolomide cycles. Regarding the study as a whole: Immune responses arising from the vaccine appeared in approximately 93% of patients.

Sample time point: week 11, during vaccination. The investigators gave 300 ug of mutant IDH1 20-mer peptide in each vaccine dose, together with topical imiquimod. The CDR3 length is 14 residues. Germline loops: CDR1 LGHNA, CDR2 YSLEER. Trimming pared 4 bases from V and 4 bases from J, leaving 13 bases between. Only in-frame clones appear in the TCRdb table, and some are missing; sequencing was by immunoSEQ multiplex PCR. The sample has 50,000 or so clones, over 75% seen once; the top ten hold approximately 2.5%. Details on this clone: Its antigen is currently unknown.

This TCR was sampled from a man in his fifties or sixties with glioma. The gene calls are TRBV4-3 and TRBJ1-2; D is unresolved. Sequencing was performed on PBMCs, taken from a glioma patient whose treatment included an IDH1 peptide vaccine. The CDR3 loop reads CASSPGFEGYGYTF. In DNA, the CDR3 is TGCGCCAGCAGCCCAGGATTTGAGGGCTATGGCTACACCTTC.